The entry below describes one TCR beta chain. The data are from a study of blood T cell repertoires in COVID-19. Overall study: Material from acute and convalescent COVID-19 was sourced from the United States, Italy and Spain. Sources were T cells, B-cell-depleted T cells, or PBMCs; the material itself was cDNA or gDNA.

The CDR3 loop spans 13 amino acids. V lost 4 bases, J lost 4 bases, and 11 bases lay in between. The germline V gene has CDR1 SNHLY and CDR2 FYNNEI. Original analysis: For nucleated cells, counts were estimated from reference gene primer amplification. Libraries were prepared by immunoSEQ multiplex PCR; TCRdb keeps only in-frame clonotypes and omits some of them. The V and J calls and the clone size are those of that table, but D and trimming were determined from the DNA. Among some 200,000 clones listed, 80% to 90% were seen once. This sequence originates from a man in his late teens or twenties with active or convalescent COVID-19. This rearrangement joins TRBV2 to TRBJ2-7, with D possibly matching TRBD2 (5 bases). The sequenced sample consisted of peripheral blood. CDR3 amino acids: CASSVGRTYEQYF. The CDR3 nucleotides are TGTGCCAGCAGTGTTGGGAGAACTTACGAGCAGTACTTC.